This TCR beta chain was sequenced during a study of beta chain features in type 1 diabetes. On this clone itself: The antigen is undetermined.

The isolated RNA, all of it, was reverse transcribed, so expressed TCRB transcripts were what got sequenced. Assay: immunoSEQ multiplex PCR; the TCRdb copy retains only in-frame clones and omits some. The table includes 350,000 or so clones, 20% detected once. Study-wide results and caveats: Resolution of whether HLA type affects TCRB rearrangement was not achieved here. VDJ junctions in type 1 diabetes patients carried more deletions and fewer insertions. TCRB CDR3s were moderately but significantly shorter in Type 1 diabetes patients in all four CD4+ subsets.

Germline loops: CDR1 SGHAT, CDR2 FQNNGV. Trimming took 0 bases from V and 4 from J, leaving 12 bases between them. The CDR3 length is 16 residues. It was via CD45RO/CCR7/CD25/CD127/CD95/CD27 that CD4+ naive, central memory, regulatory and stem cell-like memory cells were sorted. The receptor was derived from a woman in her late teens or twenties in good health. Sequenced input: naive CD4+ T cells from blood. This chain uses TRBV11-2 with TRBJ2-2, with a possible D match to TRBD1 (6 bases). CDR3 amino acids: CASSLEAGAPTGELFF. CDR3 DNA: TGTGCCAGCAGCTTAGAAGCAGGGGCACCCACCGGGGAGCTGTTTTTT.